A selection of T cell receptor beta chains follows, all from one sample in a study of blood T cell repertoires in COVID-19. Clones were read by immunoSEQ multiplex PCR, and TCRdb kept only the in-frame ones, dropping some. The table includes fewer than 150,000 clones, around 85% detected once. The sequenced sample was peripheral blood. Source of these receptors: a woman aged 45-65 years with acute or convalescent COVID-19. The CDR3 runs from the conserved cysteine through the conserved F or W. Each record gives: CDR3 length, V gene, clone size, J gene, D gene, CDR3 DNA, CDR3 protein. The D gene is left open where the match is weak. Rows give clone size only sometimes, using once, few, many, or a class for an expanded clone.

CDR3 length: 14
V gene: TRBV10-3
clone size: -
J gene: TRBJ1-5
D gene: -
CDR3 DNA: TGTGCCACCAGAAAAAGCCGAGACAATCAGCCCCAGCATTTT
CDR3 protein: CATRKSRDNQPQHF

CDR3 length: 16
V gene: TRBV6-1
clone size: -
J gene: TRBJ1-3
D gene: -
CDR3 DNA: TGTGCCAGCAGTGAAGTACCAACAGGGTCAGGAAACACCATATATTTT
CDR3 protein: CASSEVPTGSGNTIYF

CDR3 length: 13
V gene: TRBV2
clone size: -
J gene: TRBJ2-2
D gene: -
CDR3 DNA: TGTGCCAGCACTAGGCTAGCTACCGGGGAGCTGTTTTTT
CDR3 protein: CASTRLATGELFF

CDR3 length: 15
V gene: TRBV5-1
clone size: -
J gene: TRBJ2-7
D gene: -
CDR3 DNA: TGCGCCAGCAGCCTGACAGGTCCTGGGAGCGGCGAGCAGTACTTC
CDR3 protein: CASSLTGPGSGEQYF

CDR3 length: 15
V gene: TRBV2
clone size: -
J gene: TRBJ1-3
D gene: TRBD1
CDR3 DNA: TGTGCCAGCAGTGAAGGGGCCAGGGGGCTAAACACCATATATTTT
CDR3 protein: CASSEGARGLNTIYF

CDR3 length: 17
V gene: TRBV27
clone size: -
J gene: TRBJ1-4
D gene: TRBD1
CDR3 DNA: TGTGCCAGCGGCCGGCCGGGACAGAGATCCGCTTTTGAAAAACTGTTTTTT
CDR3 protein: CASGRPGQRSAFEKLFF

CDR3 length: 16
V gene: TRBV7-9
clone size: -
J gene: TRBJ2-7
D gene: TRBD1
CDR3 DNA: TGTGCCAGCAGCTTAGCGGGGGGACAGGGGACCTACGAGCAGTACTTC
CDR3 protein: CASSLAGGQGTYEQYF

CDR3 length: 12
V gene: TRBV12-3/TRBV12-4
clone size: few
J gene: TRBJ1-1
D gene: -
CDR3 DNA: TGTGCCAGCAGTTTTCGGGTCGCTGAAGCTTTCTTT
CDR3 protein: CASSFRVAEAFF

CDR3 length: 11
V gene: TRBV29-1
clone size: -
J gene: TRBJ2-5
D gene: TRBD1
CDR3 DNA: TGCAGCGAGGGACAGGGAGAGACCCAGTACTTC
CDR3 protein: CSEGQGETQYF

CDR3 length: 15
V gene: TRBV2
clone size: -
J gene: TRBJ2-1
D gene: TRBD2
CDR3 DNA: TGTGCCAGCAGTGATAGCGGGGGGGCCTACAATGAGCAGTTCTTC
CDR3 protein: CASSDSGGAYNEQFF